This record looks at one TCR beta chain sequence and its context. The antigen is undetermined. The data originate from a study of early T cells in non-severe SARS-CoV-2 infection. Looking at the study overall: Sequencing of unsorted whole blood was done on bulk RNA, leaving chains unpaired.

Study results and caveats: VDJdb-based annotation leaned toward anti-spike CD8 responses and missed private and CD4 specificities.

Unique molecular identifiers tagged individual cDNA molecules. One entry per CDR3 protein, called by TCRdb with MiXCR from the 5' RACE reads. The sample yields 60,000 to 75,000 distinct CDR3 sequences, about 12% seen once. This CDR3 region has 14 residues. Looked up from germline, CDR1 is MDHEN and CDR2 is SYDVKM. Trimming cost V 9 bases and J 2 bases, with 17 bases left between them. The chain links TRBV28 to TRBJ2-7; possibly TRBD1 or TRBD2 for D (6 bases each). The material sequenced was whole blood, taken at baseline. The clonotype originates from an adult who was a healthcare worker with PCR-confirmed SARS-CoV-2 infection or an uninfected control (not recorded which). CDR3 sequence: CASTSRGTPYEQYF. The CDR3 bases are TGTGCCAGTACCTCCCGGGGGACACCCTACGAGCAGTACTTC. The complete variable domain, with remaining parts taken from reference TRBV28 and TRBJ2-7, reads DVKVTQSSRYLVKRTGEKVFLECVQDMDHENMFWYRQDPGLGLRLIYFSYDVKMKEKGDIPEGYSVSREKKERFSLILESASTNQTSMYLCASTSRGTPYEQYFGPGTRLTVT.